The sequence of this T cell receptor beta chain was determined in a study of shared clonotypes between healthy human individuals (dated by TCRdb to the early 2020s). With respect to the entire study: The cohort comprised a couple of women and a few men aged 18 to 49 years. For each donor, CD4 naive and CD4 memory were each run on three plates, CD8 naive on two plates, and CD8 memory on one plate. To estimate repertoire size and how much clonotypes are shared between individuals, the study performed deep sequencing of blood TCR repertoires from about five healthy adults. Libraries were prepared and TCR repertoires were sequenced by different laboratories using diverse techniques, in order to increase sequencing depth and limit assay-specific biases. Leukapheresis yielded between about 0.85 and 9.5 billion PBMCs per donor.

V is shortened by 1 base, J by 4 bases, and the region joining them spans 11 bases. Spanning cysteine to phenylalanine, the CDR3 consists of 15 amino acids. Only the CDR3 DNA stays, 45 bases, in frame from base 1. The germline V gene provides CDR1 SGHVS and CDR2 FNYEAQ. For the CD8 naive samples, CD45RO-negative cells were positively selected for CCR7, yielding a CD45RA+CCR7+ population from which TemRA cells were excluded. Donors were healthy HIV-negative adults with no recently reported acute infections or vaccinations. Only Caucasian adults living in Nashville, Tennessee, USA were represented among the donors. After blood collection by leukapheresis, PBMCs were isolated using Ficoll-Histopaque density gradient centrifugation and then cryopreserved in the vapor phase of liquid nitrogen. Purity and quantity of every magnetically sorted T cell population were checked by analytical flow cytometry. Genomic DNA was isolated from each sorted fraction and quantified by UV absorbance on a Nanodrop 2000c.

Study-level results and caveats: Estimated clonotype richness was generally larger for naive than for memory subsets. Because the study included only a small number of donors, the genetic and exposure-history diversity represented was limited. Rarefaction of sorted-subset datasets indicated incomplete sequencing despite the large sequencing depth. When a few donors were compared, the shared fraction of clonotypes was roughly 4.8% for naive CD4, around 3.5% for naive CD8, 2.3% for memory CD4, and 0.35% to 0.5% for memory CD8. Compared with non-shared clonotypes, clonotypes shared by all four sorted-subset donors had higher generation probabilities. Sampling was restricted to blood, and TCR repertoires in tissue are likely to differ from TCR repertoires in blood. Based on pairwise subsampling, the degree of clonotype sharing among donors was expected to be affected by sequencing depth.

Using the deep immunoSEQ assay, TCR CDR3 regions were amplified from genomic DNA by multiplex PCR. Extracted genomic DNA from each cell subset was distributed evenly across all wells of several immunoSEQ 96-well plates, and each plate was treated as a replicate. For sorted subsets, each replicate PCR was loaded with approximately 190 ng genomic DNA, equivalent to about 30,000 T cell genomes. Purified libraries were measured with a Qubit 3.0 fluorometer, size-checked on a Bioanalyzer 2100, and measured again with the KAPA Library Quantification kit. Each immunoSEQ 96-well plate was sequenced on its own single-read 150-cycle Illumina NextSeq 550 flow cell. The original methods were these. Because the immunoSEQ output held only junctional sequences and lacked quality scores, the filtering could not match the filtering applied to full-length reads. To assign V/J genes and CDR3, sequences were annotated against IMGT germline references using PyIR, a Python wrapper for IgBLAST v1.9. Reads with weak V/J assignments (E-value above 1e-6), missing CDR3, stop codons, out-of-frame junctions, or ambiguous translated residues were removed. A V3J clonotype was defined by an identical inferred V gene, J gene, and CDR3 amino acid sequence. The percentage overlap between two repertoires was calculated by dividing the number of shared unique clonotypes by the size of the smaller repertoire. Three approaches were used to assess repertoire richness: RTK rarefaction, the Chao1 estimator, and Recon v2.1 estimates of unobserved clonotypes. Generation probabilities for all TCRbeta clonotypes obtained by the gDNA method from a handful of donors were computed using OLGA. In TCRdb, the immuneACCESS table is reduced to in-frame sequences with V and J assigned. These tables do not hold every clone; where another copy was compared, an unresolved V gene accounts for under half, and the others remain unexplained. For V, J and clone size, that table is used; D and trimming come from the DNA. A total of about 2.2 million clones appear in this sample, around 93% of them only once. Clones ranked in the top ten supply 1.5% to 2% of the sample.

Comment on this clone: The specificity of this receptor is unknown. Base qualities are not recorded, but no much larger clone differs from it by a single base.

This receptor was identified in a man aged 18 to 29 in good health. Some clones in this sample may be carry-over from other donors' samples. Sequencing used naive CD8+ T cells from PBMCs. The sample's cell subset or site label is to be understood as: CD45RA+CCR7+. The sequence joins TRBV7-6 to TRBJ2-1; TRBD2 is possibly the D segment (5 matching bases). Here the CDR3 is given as CASSLVLALYNEQFF. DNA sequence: TGTGCCAGCAGCTTAGTCCTAGCCCTGTACAATGAGCAGTTCTTC.